Below are 7 T cell receptor beta chains sequenced from a single sample in a study of beta chain features in type 1 diabetes. Every isolated RNA sample was fully reverse transcribed, so sequencing captured expressed TCRB transcripts. Libraries were prepared by immunoSEQ multiplex PCR; TCRdb keeps only in-frame clonotypes and omits some of them. Seen here are hundreds of thousands of clones, approximately 11% observed once, and the top ten hold about 0.014%. The sample consisted of naive CD4+ T cells from blood. The receptors derive from a woman in her twenties or thirties in good health.

The chain joins TRBV7-2 to TRBJ2-3; maybe TRBD2 (6 bases). Germline CDR1 SGHTA, CDR2 FQGNSA. The CDR3 spans 15 residues. V was shortened by 0 bases and J by 6 bases, with 13 bases between the two germline ends. CDR3 sequence reads: CASSLASGVKDTQYF. In DNA form, the CDR3 reads TGTGCCAGCAGCTTAGCTAGCGGCGTCAAGGATACGCAGTATTTT.

This clone was seen only a few times. V and J are TRBV7-9 and TRBJ1-1; D possibly corresponds to TRBD1 (5 bases). Germline assignment: CDR1 SEHNR and CDR2 FQNEAQ (reference sequence). The CDR3 totals 13 residues. The V end lost 7 bases, the J end lost 5 bases, and 14 bases lay between the germline ends. CDR3 coding DNA: TGTGCCAGCACCAGGGTGGCGGATACTGAAGCTTTCTTT. Translation: CASTRVADTEAFF.

The table lists this clone with a few counts. The V call is TRBV19, the J call TRBJ1-5, with 9 positions matching TRBD1. Germline CDR1 is LNHDA and CDR2 is SQIVND (reference sequence). The V gene end was trimmed by 9 bases and the J gene end by 2 bases; junction bases not matched to a gene: 2. The length of the CDR3 is 13 residues. The CDR3 reads CASRDRGNQPQHF. Written as DNA, the CDR3 is TGTGCCAGCCGGGACAGGGGCAATCAGCCCCAGCATTTT. Combining the CDR3 with reference TRBV19 and TRBJ1-5 gives the whole variable domain DGGITQSPKYLFRKEGQNVTLSCEQNLNHDAMYWYRQDPGQGLRLIYYSQIVNDFQKGDIAEGYSVSREKKESFPLTVTSAQKNPTAFYLCASRDRGNQPQHFGDGTRLSIL.

The chain has TRBV28 and TRBJ1-5; TRBD1 matches at 10 bases. The trim removed 4 bases at V and 6 bases at J, leaving 6 bases unmatched. The CDR3 is 15 amino acids. Germline V gene lookup returns CDR1 MDHEN and CDR2 SYDVKM. This CDR3 is CASSSGTGVFQPQHF. CDR3 nucleotide sequence: TGTGCCAGCAGTTCCGGGACAGGGGTTTTTCAGCCCCAGCATTTT. The complete variable domain, with remaining parts taken from reference TRBV28 and TRBJ1-5, reads DVKVTQSSRYLVKRTGEKVFLECVQDMDHENMFWYRQDPGLGLRLIYFSYDVKMKEKGDIPEGYSVSREKKERFSLILESASTNQTSMYLCASSSGTGVFQPQHFGDGTRLSIL.

V and J are TRBV7-3 and TRBJ2-5; the D gene is possibly TRBD1 (5 bases). The germline V gene has CDR1 SGHTA and CDR2 FQGTGA. The CDR3 is 14 amino acids. The V end was cut by 6 bases, the J end by 1 base, with 12 bases between. The chain's CDR3 is CASSPAGAQETQYF. DNA for the CDR3: TGTGCCAGCAGTCCCGCTGGGGCCCAAGAGACCCAGTACTTC.

The table lists this clone with a few counts. The chain recombines TRBV27 with TRBJ1-5; 8 bases are a match to TRBD1. V was pared by 6 bases and J by 4 bases, with 14 bases of the junction left unmatched. CDR1 MNHEY and CDR2 SMNVEV come from the germline V gene (reference sequence). CDR3 length: 17 amino acids. The CDR3 bases are TGTGCCAGCAGACGACAGGGGCCTACTACCCCAAATCAGCCCCAGCATTTT. Protein sequence: CASRRQGPTTPNQPQHF.

This clone was detected a few times. The chain carries TRBV28 and TRBJ2-3, with TRBD2 matching over 10 bases. The junction had 10 bases not matched to a gene; V was cut back by 4 bases and J by 3 bases. Germline values: CDR1 MDHEN, CDR2 SYDVKM. CDR3 length: 17 amino acids. The CDR3 here is CASSWLAGVSGTDTQYF. The CDR3 DNA reads TGTGCCAGCAGTTGGCTAGCGGGAGTGTCAGGAACAGATACGCAGTATTTT.